These 20 T cell receptor beta chains came from one sample sequenced in a study of cytomegalovirus exposure and HLA in healthy donors. Measured with immunoSEQ multiplex PCR; TCRdb has only the in-frame clones, and not every one. Here the sample spans approximately 270,000 clones, roughly 85% being singletons. Material for sequencing was PBMCs. These receptors were taken from a woman aged 18-29 years in good health and CMV-seronegative.

The rearrangement uses TRBV4-1 and TRBJ2-5; possible D gene TRBD1, 5 bases. In germline, CDR1 is MGHRA, CDR2 YSYEKL. V was clipped by 4 bases and J by 1 base, with 7 bases between them. The CDR3 consists of 13 residues. DNA for the CDR3: TGCGCCAGCAGCCTCGACAGCCAAGAGACCCAGTACTTC. Its translation: CASSLDSQETQYF.

This chain connects TRBV5-6 to TRBJ2-2; D not resolved. This CDR3 is built from 13 residues. Trimming took 2 bases from V and 5 from J, leaving 7 bases between them. The germline CDR1 and CDR2 sequences are SGHDT and YYEEEE. The CDR3 loop is CASSFRDTGELFF. In DNA form, the CDR3 reads TGTGCCAGCAGCTTTAGAGATACCGGGGAGCTGTTTTTT.

The chain employs TRBV2 and TRBJ2-3; the D is unclear. V was shortened by 0 bases and J by 2 bases, with 9 bases between the two germline ends. The CDR3 is 15 residues long. Germline-derived CDR1 and CDR2 are SNHLY and FYNNEI. CDR3 nucleotide sequence: TGTGCCAGCAGTGAAGCGTCCCCCTTCACAGATACGCAGTATTTT. It codes for CASSEASPFTDTQYF.

The genes are TRBV18 and TRBJ2-1; 8 bases map to TRBD1. The CDR3 length is 14 residues. The V gene end was trimmed by 3 bases and the J gene end by 8 bases; junction bases not matched to a gene: 6. CDR1 and CDR2 (germline): KGHSH, LQKENI. The CDR3 is CASSPEDRVDEQFF. CDR3 nucleotide sequence: TGTGCCAGCTCACCCGAGGACAGGGTCGATGAGCAGTTCTTC.

The V gene is TRBV18, the J gene TRBJ2-7; TRBD1 aligns across 9 bases. J gave up 1 base and V 3 bases, and 13 bases lay outside the gene matches. CDR3 length equals 18 residues. Germline V gene sequence: CDR1 KGHSH, CDR2 LQKENI. The chain's CDR3 is CASSPRDRVTTLSYEQYF. The CDR3 DNA reads TGTGCCAGCTCACCCCGGGACAGGGTGACAACCTTATCCTACGAGCAGTACTTC.

The chain joins TRBV5-1 to TRBJ2-2; 8 positions match TRBD2. The germline gives CDR1 SGHRS, CDR2 YFSETQ. The CDR3 contains 16 residues. V dropped 4 bases and J dropped 6; count of bases not matched to a gene: 11. CDR3 sequence: CASSPDGRADSGELFF. The CDR3 nucleotides are TGCGCCAGCAGCCCCGACGGGAGGGCCGATTCCGGGGAGCTGTTTTTT.

This chain uses TRBV30 with TRBJ2-2; maybe TRBD1 (5 bases). The CDR3 extends over 14 amino acids. Germline CDR1 GTSNPN, CDR2 SVGIG (reference sequence). The V gene lost 4 bases and the J gene lost 5 bases, with 14 bases spanning the gap. The CDR3 loop reads CAWNRFISTGELFF. In DNA form, the CDR3 reads TGTGCCTGGAACAGGTTTATTTCGACCGGGGAGCTGTTTTTT.

The chain joins TRBV7-9 to TRBJ2-7, with TRBD1 matching 7 bases. V shed 5 bases, J shed 1 base, and the junction held 8 bases outside the gene matches. Germline V lookup: CDR1 SEHNR, CDR2 FQNEAQ (reference sequence). This CDR3 comprises 15 residues. Here the CDR3 DNA reads TGTGCCAGCAGCGGCCGGGACAGCCAATCCTACGAGCAGTACTTC. Its translation: CASSGRDSQSYEQYF.

The rearrangement links TRBV9 to TRBJ1-4; D might be TRBD1 (6 bases). With 3 bases removed from V and 2 bases from J, the gap between germline ends came to 8 bases. Germline loops: CDR1 SGDLS, CDR2 YYNGEE. CDR3 length: 14 residues. The CDR3 DNA reads as TGTGCCAGCAGCGAGGACAGCACTAATGAAAAACTGTTTTTT. Translating it yields CASSEDSTNEKLFF.

This chain uses TRBV6-1 with TRBJ2-1; D call uncertain. This CDR3 spans 17 amino acids. V lost 2 bases and J lost 1, with 15 bases in between. Looked up from germline, CDR1 is MNHNS and CDR2 is SASEGT. CDR3 in amino acids: CASSEYGETPSYNEQFF. The CDR3 nucleotides are TGTGCCAGCAGTGAATATGGTGAGACACCTTCCTACAATGAGCAGTTCTTC.

The chain combines TRBV6-5 with TRBJ1-1; 7 nucleotides match TRBD1. The CDR3 runs 12 residues. Germline CDR1 and CDR2: MNHEY and SVGAGI. The junction had 7 bases not matched to a gene; V was cut back by 5 bases and J by 10 bases. CDR3 protein: CASSPTGRGAFF. CDR3 nucleotides: TGTGCCAGCAGTCCGACAGGGAGAGGAGCTTTCTTT.

This clone was picked up a small number of times. Other DNA sequences in this sample translate to the same CDR3. The chain links TRBV18 to TRBJ2-7, with D tentatively TRBD1 (5 bases). Trimming took off 3 bases at V and 1 base at J, with 7 bases between the two ends. The CDR3 spans 13 residues. Germline values: CDR1 KGHSH, CDR2 LQKENI. CDR3 in DNA: TGTGCCAGCTCACCTGGACAATCCTACGAGCAGTACTTC. It encodes CASSPGQSYEQYF.

This chain connects TRBV10-3 to TRBJ2-7, with D possibly being TRBD2 (6 bases). This CDR3 is 13 amino acids long. Trimming removed 4 bases from V and 4 bases from J, with 11 bases in between. Germline CDR1 and CDR2: ENHRY and SYGVKD. The CDR3 DNA is TGTGCCATCAGTGTTAGCGGCAGGTACGAGCAGTACTTC. It translates to CAISVSGRYEQYF.

The chain employs TRBV5-4 and TRBJ2-7; 7 bases agree with TRBD1. The germline gives CDR1 SGHNT, CDR2 YYREEE (reference sequence). The CDR3 consists of 14 residues. The trim removed 5 bases at V and 3 bases at J, leaving 8 bases unmatched. The CDR3 region has the DNA TGTGCCAGCAGTTACTCACAGGGGAGCTACGAGCAGTACTTC. Translated, it gives CASSYSQGSYEQYF. The full variable domain, its missing parts supplied by reference TRBV5-4 and TRBJ2-7, is ETGVTQSPTHLIKTRGQQVTLRCSSQSGHNTVSWYQQALGQGPQFIFQYYREEENGRGNFPPRFSGLQFPNYSSELNVNALELDDSALYLCASSYSQGSYEQYFGPGTRLTVT.

The V and J genes are TRBV11-3 and TRBJ2-7; D may be TRBD2 (6 bases). Germline-derived CDR1 and CDR2 are SGHNT and YENEEA. V lost 5 bases and J 1 base, leaving 12 bases between the germline ends. The CDR3 runs 14 residues. The CDR3 DNA is TGTGCCAGCAGCCTTAGCGGATTGTCCTACGAGCAGTACTTC. Encoded protein: CASSLSGLSYEQYF.

The rearrangement joins TRBV6-5 to TRBJ2-7, with D hard to call. This CDR3 contains 14 residues. V gave up 0 bases and J gave up 2 bases, with 8 bases separating them. Germline V CDR1 and CDR2: MNHEY, SVGAGI. The CDR3 protein is CASSYSTSAYEQYF. The CDR3 nucleotides read TGTGCCAGCAGTTACTCGACCAGCGCCTACGAGCAGTACTTC.

The table lists this clone with a count of one. The chain combines TRBV7-9 with TRBJ1-2, with D tentatively TRBD1 (5 bases). The CDR3 spans 17 residues. Germline V gene sequence: CDR1 SEHNR, CDR2 FQNEAQ (reference sequence). Trimming removed 5 bases from V and 2 bases from J, with 21 bases in between. The CDR3 coding sequence is TGTGCCAGCAGCCGCGGGGCAGACCTATCCGACAACTATGGCTACACCTTC. Protein: CASSRGADLSDNYGYTF.

This clone was counted a single time. The gene calls are TRBV2 and TRBJ2-3; 8 nucleotides agree with TRBD1. Germline assignment: CDR1 SNHLY and CDR2 FYNNEI. The CDR3 is 15 residues long. Trimming at V came to 6 bases and at J to 6 bases, leaving 11 bases not matched to a gene. This CDR3 is CASRKSSWTGDTQYF. CDR3 in DNA: TGTGCCAGCAGAAAGTCTTCCTGGACAGGGGATACGCAGTATTTT. Based on the CDR3 plus reference TRBV2 and TRBJ2-3, the full variable domain is EPEVTQTPSHQVTQMGQEVILRCVPISNHLYFYWYRQILGQKVEFLVSFYNNEISEKSEIFDDQFSVERPDGSNFTLKIRSTKLEDSAMYFCASRKSSWTGDTQYFGPGTRLTVL.

This clone was detected only a few times. The chain has TRBV5-1 and TRBJ1-2; 7 bases map to TRBD1. CDR1 and CDR2 from the germline V gene are SGHRS and YFSETQ. The CDR3 has 16 amino acids. J lost 7 bases, V lost 3 bases, and 15 bases had no gene match. The CDR3 sequence is CASSSNPQGLGGGYTF. The CDR3 DNA follows: TGCGCCAGCAGCTCGAACCCACAGGGGCTGGGTGGTGGCTACACCTTC.

V usage is TRBV4-1 and J usage is TRBJ1-5; D is possibly TRBD1 (6 bases). The CDR3 is made up of 18 amino acids. The germline V and J ends were trimmed by 2 bases and 5 bases, with 22 bases remaining between them. Germline CDR1 is MGHRA and CDR2 is YSYEKL. The CDR3 coding sequence is TGCGCCAGCAGCCAAAAGTGGTTTGGGGGGGGCGCGGATCAGCCCCAGCATTTT. It yields the protein CASSQKWFGGGADQPQHF.